One and the same sample provided the 23 T cell receptor beta chains below, sequenced in a study of T cells in Graves' hyperthyroidism and ophthalmopathy (dated by TCRdb to between 2019 and 2020). Libraries were made using multiplex PCR. These reads were obtained on an Illumina HiSeq 2000. The TCR beta CDR3 regions were amplified from the RNA transcripts. The first round of RT-PCR for the TCR CDR3 was performed with the HTBI primer set and the Qiagen OneStep RT-PCR kit. Using fastp at Q25 and MiXCR, TCRdb reprocessed the public reads and kept productive beta chains. Here each entry gathers all rows of one CDR3 protein and keeps the most common genes and DNA. The sample contains a few hundred thousand distinct CDR3 sequences, about 25% of them found a single time. The ten largest clones capture 70% to 75% of the sample. The source material was blood. These receptors were collected from a man aged 50-60 years with Graves' hyperthyroidism.

The chain carries TRBV24-1 and TRBJ2-5; 9 bases are a match to TRBD2. Losses at the gene ends were 4 bases for V and 5 bases for J; bases not matched to a gene: 10. This CDR3 region has 16 residues. The V gene's germline CDR1 is KGHDR and CDR2 SFDVKD. This CDR3 is CATSDPGVAGVETQYF. CDR3 in DNA: TGTGCCACCAGTGACCCCGGGGTAGCGGGAGTGGAGACCCAGTACTTC.

This clonotype was observed a few times. This chain connects TRBV6-2 or TRBV6-3 to TRBJ2-7; the D is unclear. Germline V CDR1 and CDR2: MNHEY, SVGEGT. V shed 0 bases and J shed 3 bases, with 18 bases lying between them. The CDR3 length is 17 residues. CDR3 in amino acids: CASSYSHLRPGGYEQYF. The CDR3 DNA reads as TGTGCCAGCAGTTACTCACACTTACGTCCCGGCGGCTACGAGCAGTACTTC.

The sample holds a few counts of this clonotype. This chain links TRBV3-1 with TRBJ1-2; 7 bases map to TRBD1. The CDR3 totals 14 residues. Losses at the gene ends were 2 bases for V and 6 bases for J; bases not matched to a gene: 6. Germline CDR1 LGHDT, CDR2 YNNKEL (reference sequence). The CDR3 loop reads CASSQTTGRNGYTF. The CDR3 DNA follows: TGTGCCAGCAGCCAAACGACAGGGAGGAATGGCTACACCTTC.

The chain combines TRBV4-1 with TRBJ1-2; D might be TRBD1 (6 bases). Germline CDR1 is MGHRA and CDR2 is YSYEKL. V was pared by 0 bases and J by 7 bases, with 12 bases between. The CDR3 contains 14 residues. The CDR3 coding sequence is TGCGCCAGCAGCCAAGAGAACAGGGCGGCTGGCTACACCTTC. It is translated as CASSQENRAAGYTF.

The chain employs TRBV3-1 and TRBJ1-5, with 8 positions matching TRBD1. Germline-derived CDR1 and CDR2 are LGHDT and YNNKEL (reference sequence). CDR3 length: 14 amino acids. V shed 4 bases and J 7 bases; nucleotides not matched to a gene: 6. The CDR3: CASSPGQGGQPQHF. The CDR3 DNA sequence: TGTGCCAGCAGCCCCGGACAGGGTGGCCAGCCCCAGCATTTT. Together with reference TRBV3-1 and TRBJ1-5, the CDR3 gives the full variable domain: DTAVSQTPKYLVTQMGNDKSIKCEQNLGHDTMYWYKQDSKKFLKIMFSYNNKELIINETVPNRFSPKSPDKAHLNLHINSLELGDSAVYFCASSPGQGGQPQHFGDGTRLSIL.

The rearrangement uses TRBV12-3 or TRBV12-4 and TRBJ2-3; no reliable D call. Trimming took 8 bases from V and 4 from J, leaving 16 bases between them. The CDR3 runs to 14 residues. The CDR3 region has the DNA TGTGCCAGCGGACCGTTTCTGGGCGCAGATACGCAGTATTTT. Its protein product is CASGPFLGADTQYF.

The chain employs TRBV3-1 and TRBJ2-3; 12 bases line up with TRBD2. The CDR3 totals 15 residues. Germline assignment: CDR1 LGHDT and CDR2 YNNKEL (reference sequence). V lost 2 bases, J lost 4 bases, and 1 base stayed unmatched. DNA for the CDR3: TGTGCCAGCAGCCAACTAGCGGGAGGGGCAGATACGCAGTATTTT. Translating gives CASSQLAGGADTQYF.

The rearrangement uses TRBV10-1 and TRBJ2-3, with a weak D call TRBD2 (6 bases). V was trimmed by 0 bases and J by 2 bases, leaving 15 bases between them. The germline V gene encodes CDR1 WNHNN and CDR2 SYGVQD (reference sequence). The CDR3 is 17 residues long. CDR3 in DNA: TGCGCCAGCAGTGAGTCGACTATGGGCGGGATCACAGATACGCAGTATTTT. Its translation is CASSESTMGGITDTQYF.

This clonotype has at least ten counts. The chain carries TRBV11-2 and TRBJ2-1; D gene uncertain. Germline V CDR1 and CDR2: SGHAT, FQNNGV. The CDR3 sequence is 13 residues long. V was shortened by 6 bases and J by 4 bases, with 10 bases between the two germline ends. The CDR3 loop reads CASSPSPYNEQFF. CDR3 sequence (DNA): TGTGCCAGCAGTCCCTCCCCTTACAATGAGCAGTTCTTC.

This clonotype has a handful of counts. The chain is built from TRBV7-3 and TRBJ1-6; the D gene is possibly TRBD1 (5 bases). V dropped 5 bases and J dropped 10 bases, with 21 bases sitting between them. This CDR3 contains 16 residues. Germline V gene lookup returns CDR1 SGHTA and CDR2 FQGTGA. CDR3 in DNA: TGTGCCAGCAGCCCCGGGGGAGACGGGGTTGTCTCACCCCTCCACTTT. Translation gives CASSPGGDGVVSPLHF.

This clonotype was seen many times. The V call is TRBV6-5, the J call TRBJ2-1; 10 bases are a match to TRBD1. The germline CDR1 and CDR2 sequences are MNHEY and SVGAGI. The ends lost 0 bases at V and 9 bases at J; junction bases unmatched: 2. The CDR3 runs 14 residues. CDR3 nucleotide sequence: TGTGCCAGCAGTTACTCGACAGGGGGCACTGAGCAGTTCTTC. This codes for CASSYSTGGTEQFF.

The gene calls are TRBV12-3 or TRBV12-4 and TRBJ1-2; 11 bases map to TRBD1. With 5 bases clipped from V and 7 bases from J, the junction kept 6 bases outside the gene matches. The CDR3 spans 14 residues. CDR3 DNA: TGTGCCAGCAGTCGGACAGGGGGCGAGGGTGGCTACACCTTC. Translation gives CASSRTGGEGGYTF.

This clonotype was observed a few times. The V and J genes are TRBV10-2 and TRBJ2-5; D is perhaps TRBD1 (6 bases). The V gene's germline CDR1 is WSHSY and CDR2 SAAADI. The CDR3 is made up of 12 amino acids. V was trimmed by 6 bases and J by 4 bases, leaving 9 bases between them. The chain's CDR3 is CASSAGVETQYF. DNA of the CDR3: TGCGCCAGCAGCGCAGGGGTAGAGACCCAGTACTTC.

In its sample, this clonotype was seen many times. This chain uses TRBV3-1 with TRBJ1-1; D is undetermined. The germline gives CDR1 LGHDT, CDR2 YNNKEL (reference sequence). V lost 1 base and J lost 1, with 4 bases in between. This CDR3 comprises 13 residues. This CDR3 is CASSQVKNTEAFF. The DNA of the CDR3 is TGTGCCAGCAGCCAAGTGAAGAACACTGAAGCTTTCTTT. Filled out from reference TRBV3-1 and TRBJ1-1, the complete variable domain reads DTAVSQTPKYLVTQMGNDKSIKCEQNLGHDTMYWYKQDSKKFLKIMFSYNNKELIINETVPNRFSPKSPDKAHLNLHINSLELGDSAVYFCASSQVKNTEAFFGQGTRLTVV.

The rearrangement uses TRBV5-1 and TRBJ2-1, with D perhaps TRBD1 or TRBD2 (5 bases each). The V gene's germline CDR1 is SGHRS and CDR2 YFSETQ. Trimming took off 0 bases at V and 3 bases at J, with 16 bases between the two ends. This CDR3 has 17 amino acids. CDR3 sequence (DNA): TGCGCCAGCAGCTTGGATGGGGGAGAAGTGGTCTACAATGAGCAGTTCTTC. It is translated as CASSLDGGEVVYNEQFF.

There are many counts of this clonotype. CDR3 protein: CASSFLGAQGYEQYF. The CDR3 bases are TGTGCCAGCAGCTTTTTGGGGGCGCAGGGCTACGAGCAGTACTTC. The J gene is TRBJ2-7, the V gene TRBV13, with a tentative D call TRBD1 (6 bases). Trimming cost V 3 bases and J 3 bases, with 15 bases left between them. The germline V gene encodes CDR1 PRHDT and CDR2 FYEKMQ (reference sequence). This CDR3 is 15 amino acids long. The full variable domain, in which reference TRBV13 and TRBJ2-7 provide the parts outside the CDR3, is AAGVIQSPRHLIKEKRETATLKCYPIPRHDTVYWYQQGPGQDPQFLISFYEKMQSDKGSIPDRFSAQQFSDYHSELNMSSLELGDSALYFCASSFLGAQGYEQYFGPGTRLTVT.

This rearrangement joins TRBV5-6 to TRBJ1-1, with no clear D. This CDR3 spans 17 amino acids. Trimming left V 0 bases short and J 6 bases short, with 21 bases between. In germline, CDR1 is SGHDT, CDR2 YYEEEE. Written as DNA, the CDR3 is TGTGCCAGCAGCTTGGGTGGTTCAGGCCCGACGGACGCTGAAGCTTTCTTT. Protein product: CASSLGGSGPTDAEAFF.

There are a few counts of this clonotype. This chain links TRBV6-1 with TRBJ1-2; 7 bases align to TRBD1. The CDR3 extends over 13 amino acids. CDR1 is MNHNS and CDR2 is SASEGT in the germline V gene. V lost 8 bases to trimming and J lost 0 bases; unmatched junction nucleotides: 3. The CDR3: CASRDSANYGYTF. The DNA for the CDR3 is TGTGCCAGCCGGGACAGCGCTAACTATGGCTACACCTTC.

The table lists this clonotype with a few counts. The chain is built from TRBV27 and TRBJ2-7; no reliable D call. This CDR3 comprises 13 residues. Germline lookup yields CDR1 MNHEY and CDR2 SMNVEV (reference sequence). The V gene lost 0 bases and the J gene lost 3 bases, with 6 bases spanning the gap. CDR3 bases: TGTGCCAGCAGTTTATCATCCCTCTACGAGCAGTACTTC. It specifies CASSLSSLYEQYF.

This clonotype was detected only a few times. V and J are TRBV5-1 and TRBJ2-7; D is uncertain. The CDR3 loop spans 13 amino acids. The V end was cut by 6 bases, the J end by 0 bases, with 10 bases between. Germline CDR1 reads SGHRS; CDR2 reads YFSETQ. CDR3 loop: CASKVTYSYEQYF. The CDR3 DNA reads as TGCGCCAGCAAGGTCACCTACTCCTACGAGCAGTACTTC.

The sample holds a few counts of this clonotype. The chain carries TRBV5-1 and TRBJ1-1, with D perhaps TRBD1 (5 bases). Trimming pared 7 bases from V and 0 bases from J, leaving 16 bases between. CDR1 and CDR2 (germline): SGHRS, YFSETQ. The CDR3 covers 15 residues. The CDR3 spells CASGDSDIMNTEAFF. The CDR3 nucleotides read TGCGCCAGCGGCGATTCGGACATCATGAACACTGAAGCTTTCTTT. Together with reference TRBV5-1 and TRBJ1-1, the CDR3 gives the full variable domain: KAGVTQTPRYLIKTRGQQVTLSCSPISGHRSVSWYQQTPGQGLQFLFEYFSETQRNKGNFPGRFSGRQFSNSRSEMNVSTLELGDSALYLCASGDSDIMNTEAFFGQGTRLTVV.

This clonotype has ten or more counts. The V call is TRBV12-3 or TRBV12-4, the J call TRBJ2-5, with a tentative D call TRBD2 (6 bases). Trimming pared 8 bases from V and 2 bases from J, leaving 15 bases between. The CDR3 has 14 residues. CDR3 coding DNA: TGTGCCAGCGTACGAGGAGGGGCACAAGAGACCCAGTACTTC. This codes for CASVRGGAQETQYF.

The rearrangement links TRBV7-2 to TRBJ2-3, with 13 bases matching TRBD2. The CDR3 has 20 residues. V gave up 1 base and J gave up 0 bases; unmatched junction bases: 10. Germline values: CDR1 SGHTA, CDR2 FQGNSA. CDR3 protein: CASSLGATSGRTPSTDTQYF. The CDR3 nucleotides read TGTGCCAGCAGCTTAGGAGCGACTAGCGGGAGGACTCCCAGCACAGATACGCAGTATTTT.